Listed below are T cell receptor beta chains from one sample, sequenced in a study of cytomegalovirus exposure and HLA in healthy donors. Sequenced by immunoSEQ multiplex PCR; TCRdb stores in-frame clones only, minus some. The data hold 90,000 to 110,000 clones, with about 80% observed a single time. The specimen was PBMCs. The receptor source for this set is a man younger than 40 in good health and CMV-seronegative. The CDR3 runs from the conserved cysteine through the conserved F or W. D genes are given only for firm matches.

v_call | cdr3_length | d_call | cdr3_aa
TRBV5-6 | 15 | TRBD2 | CASSLAGTRRETQYF
TRBV9 | 16 | TRBD2 | CASSVGGLAGVYEQYF
TRBV14 | 14 | NA | CASSPRLMNTEAFF
TRBV4-1 | 15 | NA | CASSQVAQVDQPQHF
TRBV28 | 15 | TRBD1 | CASSPGGQGAYEQYF
TRBV10-1 | 15 | NA | CARPGQILAKNIQYF
TRBV7-2 | 16 | NA | CASSLDRVDSNQPQHF
TRBV7-2 | 17 | NA | CASRSPGLSGSYNEQFF
TRBV25-1 | 14 | NA | CASSEEVGYNEQFF
TRBV5-1 | 14 | TRBD1 | CASSLEQGSEKLFF
TRBV9 | 12 | NA | CASSVGHQPQHF
TRBV7-9 | 18 | TRBD2 | CASSPGTSGGAGKNIQYF
TRBV5-1 | 16 | NA | CAGSLAGGRSNEKLFF
TRBV7-6 | 18 | TRBD1 | CASSFAGQGPFLPGELFF
TRBV30 | 13 | TRBD2 | CAWGTSPTDTQYF
TRBV18 | 13 | NA | CASSPGRNTEAFF
TRBV27 | 14 | NA | CASSQTLSSYGYTF
TRBV19 | 18 | TRBD2 | CASSVTGTSGRSLNIQYF
TRBV2 | 17 | TRBD1 | CASKGFYLGGEVYGYTF
TRBV27 | 19 | TRBD1 | CASSPRAGTGTPGANVLTF
TRBV27 | 14 | NA | CASSSTDYKETQYF
TRBV6-6 | 16 | TRBD1 | CASSSQGGNPGNTIYF
TRBV7-9 | 14 | NA | CASSPSVENEKLFF
TRBV29-1 | 13 | TRBD1 | CSARGQAEGEQYF
TRBV5-8 | 17 | NA | CASSLANGRGTVYEQYF
TRBV5-4 | 15 | TRBD1 | CATQTGTGGSQPQHF
TRBV6-5 | 15 | TRBD1 | CASSFGWQGGTEAFF
TRBV4-1 | 17 | TRBD1 | CASSQGDRVKVNTEAFF
TRBV29-1 | 15 | NA | CSVTLVGGSNYGYTF
TRBV10-3 | 15 | TRBD2 | CAISQTSASTGELFF
TRBV6-6 | 12 | NA | CATTRRNTEAFF
TRBV2 | 14 | NA | CASSGAHLGTEAFF
TRBV10-3 | 15 | NA | CAISELAKSGGELFF